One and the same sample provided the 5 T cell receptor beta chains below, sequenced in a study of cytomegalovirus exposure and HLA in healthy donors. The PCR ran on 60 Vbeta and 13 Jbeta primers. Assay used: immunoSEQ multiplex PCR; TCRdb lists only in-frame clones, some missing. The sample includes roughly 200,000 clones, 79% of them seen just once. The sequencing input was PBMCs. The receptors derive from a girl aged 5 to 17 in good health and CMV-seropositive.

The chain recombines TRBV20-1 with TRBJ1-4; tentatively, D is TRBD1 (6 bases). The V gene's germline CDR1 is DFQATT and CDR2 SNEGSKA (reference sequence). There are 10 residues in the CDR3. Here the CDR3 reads CTGGEEKLFF. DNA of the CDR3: TGCACTGGGGGCGAAGAAAAACTGTTTTTT.

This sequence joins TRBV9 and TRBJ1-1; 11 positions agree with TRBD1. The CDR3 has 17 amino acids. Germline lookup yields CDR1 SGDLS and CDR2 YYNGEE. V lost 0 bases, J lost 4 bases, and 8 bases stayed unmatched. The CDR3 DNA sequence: TGTGCCAGCAGCGTAGGGACAGGGGGCGCAGGATCCACTGAAGCTTTCTTT. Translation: CASSVGTGGAGSTEAFF. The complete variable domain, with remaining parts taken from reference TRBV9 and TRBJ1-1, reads DSGVTQTPKHLITATGQRVTLRCSPRSGDLSVYWYQQSLDQGLQFLIQYYNGEERAKGNILERFSAQQFPDLHSELNLSSLELGDSALYFCASSVGTGGAGSTEAFFGQGTRLTVV.

CDR3 sequence reads: CASSDPPGQGAKGYTF. CDR3 DNA sequence: TGCGCCAGCAGTGATCCGCCGGGACAGGGGGCGAAAGGCTACACCTTC. This chain connects TRBV10-2 to TRBJ1-2, with 12 bases fitting TRBD1. V gave up 3 bases and J gave up 8 bases; unmatched junction bases: 10. CDR1 and CDR2 from the germline V gene are WSHSY and SAAADI. The CDR3 covers 16 residues.

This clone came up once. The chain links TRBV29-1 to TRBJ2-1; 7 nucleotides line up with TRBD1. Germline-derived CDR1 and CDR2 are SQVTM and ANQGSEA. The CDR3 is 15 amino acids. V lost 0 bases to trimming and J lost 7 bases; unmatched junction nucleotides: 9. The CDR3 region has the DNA TGCAGCGTTGAAGATACCGGGACAGTCAGGAATGAGCAGTTCTTC. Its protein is CSVEDTGTVRNEQFF.

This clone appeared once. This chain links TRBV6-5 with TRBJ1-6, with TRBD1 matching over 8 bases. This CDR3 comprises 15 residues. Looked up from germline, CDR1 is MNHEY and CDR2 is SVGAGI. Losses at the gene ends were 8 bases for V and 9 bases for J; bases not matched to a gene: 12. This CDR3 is CASGQGETYGSPLHF. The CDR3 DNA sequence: TGTGCCAGCGGACAGGGAGAAACCTATGGTTCACCCCTCCACTTT.